These T cell receptor beta chains were read from a single sample in a study of CD8 T cells in Susac syndrome. A single record per CDR3 protein comes from TCRdb applying MiXCR to the immunoSEQ multiplex PCR reads. The sample shows roughly 300,000 distinct CDR3 sequences, about 85% of them seen only once. The sample comprised CD8+ T cells from PBMCs. Receptors originate from a human donor with multiple sclerosis. The conserved cysteine and the conserved F or W are not part of the CDR3 here. Fields, in order: clone size, D gene, V gene, CDR3 protein. The D gene is left open where the match is weak. Clone size appears in some rows only: once, few, many, or a class for an expanded clone.

>NA|TRBD1|TRBV7-6
ASSLRDRGDYGYT
>NA|NA|TRBV7-9
ASSLTRVAKNIQY
>NA|TRBD2|TRBV28
ASRAIAGDLYEQY
>NA|NA|TRBV19
ASSIVHTIADSYNEQF
>NA|NA|TRBV5-1
ASPRRVPDNEQF
>NA|NA|TRBV20-1
SASLSAAATNEKLF
>NA|NA|TRBV9
ASSVGGQPAYNEQF
>once|NA|TRBV3-1
ASSPSNRDPISFSGANVLT
>NA|NA|TRBV27
ASSLSRGAGGYT
>once|NA|TRBV7-9
ASSSAGTAETQY
>NA|NA|TRBV7-9
ASSPKMSANTGELF
>NA|NA|TRBV27
ASSLLGGGHEQY
>NA|NA|TRBV7-8
ASSFLRGTDTQY
>once|TRBD2|TRBV7-7
ASSDGGLAGVTGELF
>NA|NA|TRBV28
ASSLASTSDRTDTQY
>few|NA|TRBV6-5
ASSYPKQRRGDTQY